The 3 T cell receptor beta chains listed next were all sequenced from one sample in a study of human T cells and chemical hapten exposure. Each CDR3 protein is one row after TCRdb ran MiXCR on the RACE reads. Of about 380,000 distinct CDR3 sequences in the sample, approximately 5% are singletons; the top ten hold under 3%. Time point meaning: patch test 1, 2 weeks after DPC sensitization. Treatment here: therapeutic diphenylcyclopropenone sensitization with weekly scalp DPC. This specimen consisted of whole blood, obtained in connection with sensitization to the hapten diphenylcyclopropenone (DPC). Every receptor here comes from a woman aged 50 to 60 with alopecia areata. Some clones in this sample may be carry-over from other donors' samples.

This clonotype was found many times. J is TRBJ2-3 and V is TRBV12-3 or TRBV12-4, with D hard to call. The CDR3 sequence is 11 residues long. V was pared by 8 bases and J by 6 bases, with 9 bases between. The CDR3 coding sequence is TGTGCCAGCTCTCGCCGGGATACGCAGTATTTT. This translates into CASSRRDTQYF.

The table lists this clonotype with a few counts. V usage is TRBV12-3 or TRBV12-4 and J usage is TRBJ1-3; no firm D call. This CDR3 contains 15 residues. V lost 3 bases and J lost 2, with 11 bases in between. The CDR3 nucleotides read TGTGCCAGCAGTTTTTCGGTAGGCGCTGGAAACACCATATATTTT. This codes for CASSFSVGAGNTIYF.

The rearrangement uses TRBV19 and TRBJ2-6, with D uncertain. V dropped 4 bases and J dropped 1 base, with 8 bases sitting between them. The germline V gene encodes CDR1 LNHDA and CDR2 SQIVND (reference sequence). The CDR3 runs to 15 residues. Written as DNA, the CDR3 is TGTGCCAGTAGTACGAGCATGTCTGGGGCCAACGTCCTGACTTTC. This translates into CASSTSMSGANVLTF.